This T cell receptor beta chain was observed in a study of T cells in Graves' hyperthyroidism and ophthalmopathy (dated by TCRdb to between 2018 and 2020). Regarding the research as a whole: Peripheral blood was collected at initial diagnosis, before any treatment. Prospective prediction of ophthalmopathy was tested in an independent validation cohort of fewer than 20 hyperthyroidism patients and 17 patients who later progressed to ophthalmopathy. After blood sampling, hyperthyroidism patients were treated with methimazole at a starting dose of 30 mg daily, and ophthalmopathy patients were treated with high-dose intravenous methylprednisolone. For training and testing, the 100 or so patients in the discovery cohort were randomly divided in a 7:3 ratio. In addition, the study compared T-cell repertoires in thyroid tissue and in blood from roughly six Graves' hyperthyroidism patients. According to the paper, TCR Vbeta CDR3 sequencing was carried out on 135 peripheral blood samples, which came from fewer than 50 ophthalmopathy, 75 or so hyperthyroidism and roughly 17 progressor patients. To identify distinguishing TCR V-J signatures, a discovery cohort of around 100 patients was used, comprising 40 to 45 with Graves' ophthalmopathy and around 60 with stable Graves' hyperthyroidism. Overall study outcomes, separate from this receptor: Sample size was not statistically predetermined, and investigators were not blinded to group allocation. During validation, the model predicted progression to ophthalmopathy a median of approximately 6.5 months ahead of onset, with roughly 65% sensitivity and 72.22% specificity. Most expanded thyroid clonotypes (frequency above 0.001) were also found in blood, which suggests that blood repertoires may mirror thyroid immune responses. A 13 V-J signature model separated ophthalmopathy from stable hyperthyroidism, with roughly 88% sensitivity and 81.08% specificity in cross-validation and 80%/75% in testing.

Measured from the cysteine to the phenylalanine, the CDR3 is 17 residues long. Kept here is only the CDR3 DNA, which spans 51 bases and is read in frame from base 1. V lost 6 bases and J lost 1 base, and the count of bases not matched to a germline gene is 6. Via the germline V gene, CDR1 is SNHLY and CDR2 FYNNEI. Amplification of TCR beta CDR3 regions was carried out from RNA transcripts. The first round of RT-PCR for the TCR CDR3 was performed with the HTBI primer set and the Qiagen OneStep RT-PCR kit. Libraries were constructed in a second round of multiplex PCR, after which size selection and purification were carried out. Paired-end sequencing of the libraries was performed with 100 bp reads on an Illumina HiSeq2000. Per the authors' processing: Raw data were processed with SOAPnuke, discarding reads with adapters, uncalled bases, mean Phred below 15, or no exact constant-primer or identifier match. High-quality paired reads were merged using COPE v1.2.5, and each unique nucleotide sequence was defined as a clonotype. MiTCR v1.1 was used to align the clonotypes against IMGT TRBV, TRBD and TRBJ reference segments. Only V-J combinations with frequency above 0.0001, covering approximately 99% of repertoires, were analysed. A TCS score was defined as the ratio between F50 (clonal expansion) and ExV (chaos), using BLOSUM62-based TCRdist between CDR3 peptides within each V-J. Welch's t-statistics and random forest reduced roughly 540 V-J features to 10 to 15, which were used in a naive Bayes classifier (R e1071). TCRdb redid the processing of the public reads, applying fastp at Q25 and MiXCR, and retained in-frame beta chains. Rows are combined by CDR3 protein, so each entry shows the most common genes and DNA. The V and J calls here are based on TCRdb, not the publication. The sample table holds about 510,000 distinct CDR3 sequences, of which approximately 15% were seen once. The leading ten clones occupy approximately 15% of the sample.

This clonotype came up a few times. Its recognized antigen is unknown. The sample holds no much larger clone one base away, and base qualities are not on file. Stable Graves' hyperthyroidism was defined as no progression to ophthalmopathy during 18 months of follow-up. Hyperthyroidism patients were newly diagnosed, with disease duration under 2 months, and aged 18 to 65 years. Patients with uncontrolled infections, other autoimmune diseases, pregnancy or lactation were excluded. Diagnoses were based on clinical symptoms, serum thyroxine and TRAb, thyroid ultrasound and orbital computed tomography. PBMCs were isolated from more than 9 ml of fresh peripheral blood by Ficoll-Paque density gradient centrifugation. Total RNA was extracted with Trizol reagent, and quality was checked on an Agilent 2100 Bioanalyzer.

The TCR originated in a woman between 35 and 50 years old with Graves' hyperthyroidism. Sequencing used blood. The chain is encoded by TRBV2 joined to TRBJ2-6; 10 junctional bases match TRBD1. CDR3 loop: CASSSRDRGSGANVLTF. The bases are TGTGCCAGCAGCAGCCGGGACAGGGGATCTGGGGCCAACGTCCTGACTTTC.